The 17 T cell receptor beta chains in this list originate from one sample, sequenced in a study of cytomegalovirus exposure and HLA in healthy donors. Vbeta (60) and Jbeta (13) primers were used in the PCR. Measured with immunoSEQ multiplex PCR; TCRdb has only the in-frame clones, and not every one. The table lists 200,000 or so clones, approximately 78% of them singletons, with less than 3% in the top ten. The sample comprised PBMCs. Source of these receptors: a woman in her thirties or forties in good health and CMV-seronegative.

The V gene is TRBV27, the J gene TRBJ2-3, with a weak D call TRBD2 (5 bases). This CDR3 is 15 amino acids long. With 0 bases removed from V and 2 bases from J, the gap between germline ends came to 9 bases. The germline V gene encodes CDR1 MNHEY and CDR2 SMNVEV (reference sequence). This chain's CDR3 is CASSLSGASTDTQYF. The DNA of the CDR3 is TGTGCCAGCAGTTTATCGGGAGCTTCCACAGATACGCAGTATTTT.

The gene calls are TRBV6-1 and TRBJ1-2; D is perhaps TRBD1 (6 bases). The germline gives CDR1 MNHNS, CDR2 SASEGT. This CDR3 is 15 amino acids long. Trimming cost V 0 bases and J 6 bases, with 14 bases left between them. This chain's CDR3 is CASSEAGGAGDGYTF. For the CDR3, the DNA is TGTGCCAGCAGTGAAGCGGGGGGGGCGGGGGATGGCTACACCTTC.

The sample holds a few counts of this clone. The chain uses TRBV6-5 and TRBJ1-1, with D unresolved. The CDR3 extends over 15 amino acids. Germline V gene lookup returns CDR1 MNHEY and CDR2 SVGAGI. The ends were cut back, 0 bases at V and 3 bases at J, with 11 bases in the middle. The CDR3 sequence: CASSYSSRVDTEAFF. CDR3 bases: TGTGCCAGCAGTTACTCGTCGAGGGTAGACACTGAAGCTTTCTTT.

This rearrangement joins TRBV4-1 to TRBJ2-1; TRBD2 is a possible D gene (5 bases). V was pared by 0 bases and J by 3 bases, with 12 bases between. The germline V gene encodes CDR1 MGHRA and CDR2 YSYEKL. The CDR3 is 16 residues long. In DNA, the CDR3 is TGCGCCAGCAGCCAAGATTGGGCGGGTAGCTACAATGAGCAGTTCTTC. It encodes CASSQDWAGSYNEQFF.

The gene calls are TRBV7-7 and TRBJ2-5; 7 bases line up with TRBD2. Per germline, CDR1 SSHAT and CDR2 FNYEAQ (reference sequence). The CDR3 runs 15 residues. Trimming removed 3 bases from V and 5 bases from J; junction bases left unmatched: 9. The CDR3 loop is CASSLGVTSAETQYF. In DNA form, the CDR3 reads TGTGCCAGCAGCTTGGGGGTTACTAGCGCTGAGACCCAGTACTTC.

The chain uses TRBV6-1 and TRBJ2-2; maybe TRBD1 (5 bases). Germline CDR1 is MNHNS and CDR2 is SASEGT. V lost 10 bases to trimming and J lost 4 bases, with 19 bases between them. The CDR3 runs 15 residues. This CDR3 is CATMGRPPSTGELFF. The CDR3, as DNA: TGTGCCACAATGGGGCGACCCCCCAGCACCGGGGAGCTGTTTTTT.

Concerning this clone: One junction end does not reproduce the germline sequence, and a read error may be involved. The CDR3 reads CASSLGTGVYNSPLHF. The DNA for the CDR3 is TGTGCCAGCAGTTTAGGGACAGGGGTTTATAATTCACCCCTCCACTTT. The gene calls are TRBV7-8 and TRBJ1-6; 10 nucleotides line up with TRBD1. Germline CDR1 reads SGHVS; CDR2 reads FQNEAQ. The CDR3 consists of 16 residues.

This rearrangement joins TRBV29-1 to TRBJ2-1; 7 bases line up with TRBD1. The length of the CDR3 is 14 residues. Germline CDR1 and CDR2: SQVTM and ANQGSEA. After removal of 6 bases from V and 4 bases from J, the junction contained 9 bases not matched to a gene. The CDR3 bases are TGCAGCGTGCTCGGGACAGAAAGATACAATGAGCAGTTCTTC. This gives the protein CSVLGTERYNEQFF.

The chain carries TRBV19 and TRBJ1-1, with 7 bases fitting TRBD1. This CDR3 has 13 residues. V was clipped by 6 bases and J by 2 bases; unmatched bases: 3. Germline V gene sequence: CDR1 LNHDA, CDR2 SQIVND (reference sequence). The CDR3 coding sequence is TGTGCCAGTAGGGGACAGCTCAACACTGAAGCTTTCTTT. It codes for CASRGQLNTEAFF. Combining the CDR3 with reference TRBV19 and TRBJ1-1 gives the whole variable domain DGGITQSPKYLFRKEGQNVTLSCEQNLNHDAMYWYRQDPGQGLRLIYYSQIVNDFQKGDIAEGYSVSREKKESFPLTVTSAQKNPTAFYLCASRGQLNTEAFFGQGTRLTVV.

The chain is built from TRBV19 and TRBJ1-2, with D unresolved. The CDR3 length is 13 residues. Germline-derived CDR1 and CDR2 are LNHDA and SQIVND (reference sequence). The ends were cut back, 1 base at V and 3 bases at J, with 6 bases in the middle. The CDR3 nucleotides are TGTGCCAGTAGTATAGCTCCCTACTATGGCTACACCTTC. Amino acid sequence: CASSIAPYYGYTF.

CDR3 DNA: TGTGCCAGCAGTTTATACGGGACAGGAACTGGAAACACCATATATTTT. Its protein is CASSLYGTGTGNTIYF. This chain connects TRBV27 to TRBJ1-3; the match to TRBD1 covers 8 bases. The CDR3 sequence is 16 residues long. After removal of 1 base from V and 2 bases from J, the junction contained 4 bases not matched to a gene. The V gene's germline CDR1 is MNHEY and CDR2 SMNVEV (reference sequence).

The chain combines TRBV27 with TRBJ2-7; no firm D call. Trimming pared 10 bases from V and 1 base from J, leaving 14 bases between. Germline V CDR1 and CDR2: MNHEY, SMNVEV (reference sequence). This CDR3 contains 13 residues. The CDR3 protein is CATSRLTSYEQYF. CDR3 nucleotides: TGTGCCACCTCCCGGTTGACTTCCTACGAGCAGTACTTC.

As for this clone: The sample carries other DNA sequences with the same CDR3. The chain links TRBV5-1 to TRBJ2-7; D is possibly TRBD1 (6 bases). The germline V and J ends were trimmed by 0 bases and 2 bases, with 6 bases remaining between them. Germline V CDR1 and CDR2: SGHRS, YFSETQ. The CDR3 covers 13 residues. The CDR3 here is CASSLEGAYEQYF. CDR3 in DNA: TGCGCCAGCAGCTTGGAGGGGGCCTACGAGCAGTACTTC.

V is TRBV7-2 and J is TRBJ2-5; 9 nucleotides line up with TRBD1. The V and J ends lost 5 bases and 5 bases, in that order; junction bases with no gene match: 6. Germline CDR1 and CDR2: SGHTA and FQGNSA. The CDR3 has 14 amino acids. The CDR3 region has the DNA TGTGCCAGCAGCCCGGACAGGGGCGGGGAGACCCAGTACTTC. Translation: CASSPDRGGETQYF.

The table lists this clone with a count of one. The chain carries TRBV18 and TRBJ2-5; weak D call: TRBD1 (6 bases). Germline loops: CDR1 KGHSH, CDR2 LQKENI. V gave up 5 bases and J gave up 2 bases, with 15 bases separating them. The CDR3 spans 15 residues. The CDR3 sequence: CASSIISTGQETQYF. The CDR3 region has the DNA TGTGCCAGCTCAATAATTTCGACAGGTCAAGAGACCCAGTACTTC.

This clone has only a few counts. The chain combines TRBV9 with TRBJ1-3; no clear D. Germline CDR1 and CDR2: SGDLS and YYNGEE. This CDR3 spans 15 amino acids. Trimming removed 4 bases from V and 1 base from J, with 12 bases in between. The CDR3 DNA reads as TGTGCCAGCAGCCCCCACCCCGCGTCTGGAAACACCATATATTTT. This encodes CASSPHPASGNTIYF.

The gene calls are TRBV7-6 and TRBJ2-6; D is perhaps TRBD2 (6 bases). CDR1 is SGHVS and CDR2 is FNYEAQ in the germline V gene. V was pared by 1 base and J by 0 bases, with 16 bases between. This CDR3 spans 19 amino acids. CDR3 protein: CASSLVSAPGASGANVLTF. CDR3 sequence (DNA): TGTGCCAGCAGCTTAGTATCAGCCCCGGGAGCCTCTGGGGCCAACGTCCTGACTTTC.